The present TCR beta chain was sequenced within a study of blood T cells in healthy people across ages (dated by TCRdb to the mid-2010s). Background for the entire study: In model experiments, roughly one uniquely barcoded TCR beta cDNA molecule per two T cells was captured by template switching. To avoid experimental bias, donors of different ages were randomly spread across the sequencing lanes. Age-related changes in TCR beta repertoire diversity were measured in the study by deep sequencing normalized with unique cDNA molecular identifiers. For two donors (one aged 18 to 30 and one aged 80 or older), the study analyzed two additional independent replicas of 1 million unique cDNA reads from the same blood draw. The donors were split into four age groups: young (average roughly 15 years), middle-aged (more than 35), aged (approximately 60) and long-lived (roughly 86). Results the study describes overall, beyond this receptor: Total diversity estimates from one million sequenced T cells were considered lower bounds and underestimates. Observed TCR beta diversity correlated strongly with the percentage of naive T cells measured by flow cytometry. Since profiling was done on bulk unsorted PBMCs, naive and antigen-experienced compartments could not be conclusively compared. Observed TCR beta diversity per million T cells fell roughly linearly with age, and a significant reduction was already apparent by age around 36. The CMV infection status of donors was not known, potentially confounding age-related changes in expanded clonotypes. Compared with the aged group, more naive CD4+ T cells, fewer expanded clones and increased TCR diversity were shown by the long-lived group, suggesting age selection.

This clonotype came up a few times. Its specific antigen is unknown. Per-nucleotide qualities are absent, and no much larger clonotype sits a single base away. The protocol used for the library was 5' RACE. The instrument given in TCRdb is Illumina HiSeq 2500. A second PCR of roughly 7 to 11 cycles was performed with a sample-barcoded 5' primer and a J-beta primer mix. A template-switch 5' adaptor carrying 12 random nucleotides introduced a unique molecular identifier onto each TCR beta cDNA molecule. Each sample yielded at least 3 million CDR3-containing paired-end reads. First-strand cDNA synthesis was performed from all RNA using the Mint cDNA synthesis kit, with priming by a TRBC-specific oligonucleotide. All cDNA was treated with uracil-DNA glycosylase and then went through a first 18-cycle PCR with the universal primers M1SS and BC2_uni_R. The source study handled its data this way. Each sample was normalized by randomly selecting 1 million high-quality reads, each carrying a distinct molecular identifier. Instead of being binned into consensus sequences, reads that shared molecular identifiers were thrown out. MiTCR, run with a Q25 quality threshold and the strictest error-elimination algorithm, handled CDR3 identification, clonotype clustering and error correction. A nonparametric unseen species model with Euler transformation was used to estimate lower-bound total TCR beta diversity. Through fastp at Q25 and MiXCR, TCRdb rebuilt clones from the public reads, retaining in-frame beta chains. Records with the same CDR3 protein are collapsed into one entry carrying the most frequent genes and DNA. None of the V and J calls come from the authors' own analysis; TCRdb made them. The sample table records fewer than 800,000 distinct CDR3 sequences; about a third of these occur just once. Of the sample, 15% is held by the ten largest clones.

Systemically healthy Caucasian individuals from Russia, 35 to 50 in total and aged about 6 to 90 years, were included as donors. Each donor gave about 9.7 milliliters of peripheral blood, drawn into EDTA-treated Vacutainer tubes. Ficoll-Paque density-gradient centrifugation was used to isolate PBMCs, with at least 6.5 million obtained per sample. Trizol reagent was used to extract total RNA from the PBMCs, yielding at least 5.5 micrograms per sample. For every donor, flow cytometry on a PBMC aliquot measured the percentage of naive CD45RAhigh/CD27high T cells. Measured from the cysteine to the phenylalanine, the CDR3 is 13 residues long. Of the read, only the CDR3 DNA is kept; its 39 bases are in frame from base 1. V drops 0 bases and J drops 10 bases, leaving 10 bases in between. Taken from the germline V gene (reference sequence), the CDR1 and CDR2 loops are DFQATT and SNEGSKA.

The TCR sequence derives from a woman older than 75 in good health. Donor details come from another sample of the same person, matched by shared clones. Sequenced sample: blood. The chain employs TRBV20-1 and TRBJ1-6, and possibly TRBD1, on 5 matching bases. The CDR3 reads as follows: CSARDQGGSPLHF. The nucleotides are TGCAGTGCTAGAGATCAGGGTGGGTCACCCCTCCACTTT.